The present TCR beta chain was sequenced within a study of T-cell reconstitution after alpha-beta-depleted transplantation in children. Study-level findings and limits: At the one-year point after transplant, T-cell counts and TCRbeta diversity were found to come mostly from T cells that had been newly produced. Reportedly, roughly two months post-transplant, alpha-beta T cells arose from several hundred expanded graft clones. Several patients had high TCRbeta diversity at day 60; it came from surviving recipient T cells and thymic progenitors.

The authors prepared the TCRbeta library with unique molecular identifiers. TCRdb passed the PCR reads through MiXCR, listing each CDR3 protein once. The data contain a few hundred thousand distinct CDR3 sequences, more than 20% of them singletons. Notes on this clonotype: The antigen is unknown.

Trimming took 5 bases from V and 3 from J, leaving 17 bases between them. This CDR3 is built from 15 residues. From germline, CDR1 is SGHRS and CDR2 YFSETQ. The chain links TRBV5-1 to TRBJ2-5; a possible D gene is TRBD1 (6 bases). The input for sequencing was PBMCs, taken before TCRalphabeta/CD19-depleted stem cell transplant. This receptor was taken from a boy under two years old with Wiskott-Aldrich syndrome, due to receive a stem cell transplant. The CDR3 loop is CASRQGAIVEETQYF. CDR3 bases: TGCGCCAGCAGACAGGGAGCGATAGTGGAAGAGACCCAGTACTTC.